These 18 T cell receptor beta chains originate from one sample sequenced in a study of regulatory T cells in long-lasting Graves disease. As for time point: newly diagnosed GD, antithyroid drugs for less than 3 months. PBMC RNA served as the TCR library source. Arm-PCR with iRepertoire HTBI primers amplified the CDR3 regions for these TCR beta libraries. Each CDR3 protein gets one entry after TCRdb re-called the multiplex PCR reads with MiXCR. The data contain some 370,000 distinct CDR3 sequences, approximately 12% of them seen just once; the ten biggest clones take up about 19%. These data were likewise used in another study, on T cells in Graves' hyperthyroidism and ophthalmopathy.

The source was peripheral blood mononuclear cells (PBMCs), collected at new diagnosis, from a patient treated with antithyroid drugs. The receptor set was obtained from a woman aged 18 to 35 with Graves disease.

Turning to this clonotype: At one end, the junction sequence differs from germline, possibly due to a read error. The V call is TRBV6-4, the J call TRBJ2-4; D is possibly TRBD1 or TRBD2 (5 bases each). The CDR3 contains 12 residues. The germline V gene encodes CDR1 MRHNA and CDR2 SNTAGT. The chain's CDR3 is CASSELRGREHF. As DNA, the CDR3 is TGTGCCAGCAGTGAATTGAGGGGACGGGAACACTTC.

This clonotype appeared a few times. The rearrangement joins TRBV5-1 to TRBJ2-2, with D uncertain. The CDR3 loop spans 16 amino acids. V was clipped by 3 bases and J by 0 bases, with 12 bases between them. CDR1 is SGHRS, CDR2 YFSETQ, per germline. The CDR3 DNA sequence: TGCGCCAGCAGCTATACTTCGCCTCCGAACACCGGGGAGCTGTTTTTT. It specifies CASSYTSPPNTGELFF.

The chain uses TRBV10-3 and TRBJ2-7; D remains unclear. The CDR3 is 12 amino acids. V was clipped by 10 bases and J by 5 bases, with 15 bases between them. Germline V gene sequence: CDR1 ENHRY, CDR2 SYGVKD. For the CDR3, the DNA is TGTGCCACATCTCCTGGTGGCCACGAGCAGTACTTC. Translation: CATSPGGHEQYF.

This clonotype was counted at least ten times. This sequence joins TRBV19 and TRBJ1-2; D unclear. The CDR3 is made up of 16 amino acids. V lost 3 bases, J lost 2 bases, and 16 bases lay in between. Germline CDR1 LNHDA, CDR2 SQIVND (reference sequence). This CDR3 is CASSIGPRVRNYGYTF. The CDR3 DNA sequence: TGTGCCAGTAGTATCGGTCCGCGCGTTAGGAACTATGGCTACACCTTC.

The table lists this clonotype with many counts. The rearrangement uses TRBV15 and TRBJ2-5; D possibly corresponds to TRBD1 (6 bases). The CDR3 spans 14 residues. Germline loops: CDR1 LNHNV, CDR2 YYDKDF (reference sequence). V was cut by 3 bases and J by 7 bases, with 15 bases left in between. The DNA of the CDR3 is TGTGCCACCAGCAGTTTAGCACAGGGCGCGACCCAGTACTTC. Encoded protein: CATSSLAQGATQYF.

This chain joins TRBV29-1 and TRBJ1-1, with D unclear. V was clipped by 4 bases and J by 6 bases, with 9 bases between them. This CDR3 spans 11 amino acids. CDR1 is SQVTM, CDR2 ANQGSEA, per germline. CDR3 in amino acids: CSVVLFAEAFF. CDR3 nucleotide sequence: TGCAGCGTTGTGTTATTTGCTGAAGCTTTCTTT.

This CDR3 reads CASSPPRAGYDMGANVLTF. The CDR3, as DNA: TGTGCCAGCAGCCCCCCAAGGGCAGGGTACGACATGGGGGCCAACGTCCTGACTTTC. V gene TRBV3-1 combines with J gene TRBJ2-6, with TRBD1 as a possible D gene (5 bases). V shed 4 bases and J shed 4 bases, with 23 bases lying between them. CDR1 LGHDT and CDR2 YNNKEL come from the germline V gene (reference sequence). The CDR3 contains 19 residues. Full variable domain (missing parts from reference TRBV3-1 and TRBJ2-6): DTAVSQTPKYLVTQMGNDKSIKCEQNLGHDTMYWYKQDSKKFLKIMFSYNNKELIINETVPNRFSPKSPDKAHLNLHINSLELGDSAVYFCASSPPRAGYDMGANVLTFGAGSRLTVL.

This clonotype was counted ten times or more. The chain joins TRBV6-1 to TRBJ1-1; D not certain. Trimming shortened V by 6 bases and J by 4 bases, and 9 bases separated the two germline ends. Germline assignment: CDR1 MNHNS and CDR2 SASEGT. This CDR3 comprises 12 residues. The CDR3 DNA sequence: TGTGCCAGCAGGGTGCACGTCACTGAAGCTTTCTTT. It yields the protein CASRVHVTEAFF.

The chain employs TRBV29-1 and TRBJ1-2; no firm D call. The CDR3 extends over 11 amino acids. In germline, CDR1 is SQVTM, CDR2 ANQGSEA. The V and J ends lost 0 bases and 8 bases respectively, with 7 bases between them. CDR3 sequence: CSVEEGLGYTF. The CDR3 nucleotides read TGCAGCGTTGAAGAAGGGTTAGGCTACACCTTC.

The chain couples TRBV4-1 to TRBJ2-1; 12 nucleotides align to TRBD2. Germline V lookup: CDR1 MGHRA, CDR2 YSYEKL. The J segment lost 5 bases and the V segment lost 3 bases, leaving 14 bases of the junction unmatched. The CDR3 has 19 amino acids. The chain's CDR3 is CASSHLPGLAGSRDNEQFF. The DNA of the CDR3 is TGCGCCAGCAGCCACCTACCGGGACTAGCGGGCTCTAGGGACAATGAGCAGTTCTTC.

This clonotype showed up just a few times. V is TRBV9 and J is TRBJ1-3; D gene uncertain. Trimming removed 4 bases at V and 0 bases at J, with 17 bases between. Per germline, CDR1 SGDLS and CDR2 YYNGEE. CDR3 length: 17 amino acids. The CDR3 coding sequence is TGTGCCAGCAGCCCAGGATTCGGGTGGATCTCTGGAAACACCATATATTTT. Protein sequence: CASSPGFGWISGNTIYF.

This clonotype was seen many times. The chain joins TRBV12-3 or TRBV12-4 to TRBJ2-3; TRBD2 matches 8 bases. CDR3 length equals 14 residues. With V trimmed by 3 bases and J by 5 bases, 4 bases remained unmatched. CDR3: CASSFRGGVDTQYF. The DNA of the CDR3 is TGTGCCAGCAGTTTTCGGGGGGGGGTAGATACGCAGTATTTT.

This clonotype was seen only a few times. The CDR3 protein is CASSQGIRSYEQYF. DNA of the CDR3: TGCGCCAGCAGCCAAGGGATACGGTCATACGAGCAGTACTTC. The V call is TRBV4-1, the J call TRBJ2-7; D unclear. Trimming pared 1 base from V and 4 bases from J, leaving 11 bases between. Germline CDR1 and CDR2: MGHRA and YSYEKL. This CDR3 comprises 14 residues.

This sequence joins TRBV29-1 and TRBJ2-7, with D unclear. CDR1 and CDR2 from the germline V gene are SQVTM and ANQGSEA. This CDR3 contains 14 residues. The V gene lost 4 bases and the J gene lost 0 bases, with 13 bases spanning the gap. This CDR3 is CSVAPADRSYEQYF. The CDR3 DNA reads TGCAGCGTTGCCCCTGCAGACCGCTCCTACGAGCAGTACTTC.

This clonotype was seen at least ten times. The chain uses TRBV20-1 and TRBJ2-5; D is ambiguous. V was pared by 5 bases and J by 0 bases, with 7 bases between. The CDR3 totals 12 residues. CDR1 is DFQATT and CDR2 is SNEGSKA in the germline V gene (reference sequence). The CDR3 coding sequence is TGCAGTGCTTCAGCGTACCAAGAGACCCAGTACTTC. It translates to CSASAYQETQYF.

This clonotype was picked up many times. The rearrangement joins TRBV7-9 to TRBJ2-7, with 11 bases aligning to TRBD1. This CDR3 region has 15 residues. V was clipped by 5 bases and J by 5 bases; unmatched bases: 8. Germline CDR1 and CDR2: SEHNR and FQNEAQ (reference sequence). The CDR3 nucleotides are TGTGCCAGCAGCGGGATACGGGACAGGGGGGACGAGCAGTACTTC. The encoded protein is CASSGIRDRGDEQYF. Filled out from reference TRBV7-9 and TRBJ2-7, the complete variable domain reads DTGVSQNPRHKITKRGQNVTFRCDPISEHNRLYWYRQTLGQGPEFLTYFQNEAQLEKSRLLSDRFSAERPKGSFSTLEIQRTEQGDSAMYLCASSGIRDRGDEQYFGPGTRLTVT.

This clonotype was recorded at least ten times. The CDR3 bases are TGTGCCAGCAGCTTATCCATAGCCAAAAACATTCAGTACTTC. The encoded protein is CASSLSIAKNIQYF. The rearrangement joins TRBV7-9 to TRBJ2-4, with D uncertain. Germline V gene sequence: CDR1 SEHNR, CDR2 FQNEAQ (reference sequence). Trimming shortened V by 2 bases and J by 0 bases, and 5 bases separated the two germline ends. This CDR3 spans 14 amino acids.

This clonotype was detected many times. The chain joins TRBV12-3 or TRBV12-4 to TRBJ2-3, with unresolved D. Trimming removed 6 bases from V and 2 bases from J, with 6 bases in between. The CDR3 is 12 residues long. Here the CDR3 reads CASSRPTDTQYF. The CDR3 region has the DNA TGTGCCAGCAGCCGACCCACAGATACGCAGTATTTT.